The next 16 T cell receptor beta chains were all read from a single sample in a study of OX40 agonist ivuxolimab in advanced cancers. Data came from immunoSEQ multiplex PCR; TCRdb stores just in-frame clones and leaves some out. The repertoire consists of 55,000 to 70,000 clones, with approximately 85% occurring once and the leading ten covering 4% to 5%. The specimen comprised CD4+ or CD8+ T cells sorted from blood, sampled in a trial of the OX40 agonist ivuxolimab. The receptor source for this set is an adult with an advanced solid tumor such as melanoma, head and neck, liver or kidney cancer.

The V gene is TRBV11-2, the J gene TRBJ2-7, with 10 bases aligning to TRBD2. In germline, CDR1 is SGHAT, CDR2 FQNNGV. The J segment lost 9 bases and the V segment lost 6 bases, leaving 5 bases of the junction unmatched. The CDR3 runs to 12 residues. The CDR3 is CASSLSGRMQYF. The CDR3, as DNA: TGTGCCAGCAGTCTTAGCGGGAGGATGCAGTACTTC.

The chain employs TRBV7-3 and TRBJ1-1, with D hard to call. The germline V gene encodes CDR1 SGHTA and CDR2 FQGTGA. The CDR3 has 13 amino acids. V lost 5 bases, J lost 1 base, and 8 bases lay in between. This CDR3 reads CASSPRGNTEAFF. Here the CDR3 DNA reads TGTGCCAGCAGCCCCCGGGGGAACACTGAAGCTTTCTTT.

The chain combines TRBV2 with TRBJ2-2; either TRBD1 or TRBD2 may fit D (6 bases each). V lost 6 bases, J lost 5 bases, and 16 bases lay in between. CDR1 is SNHLY, CDR2 FYNNEI, per germline. The CDR3 runs 15 residues. The CDR3 bases are TGTGCCAGCAGCGATTTGGGGGCGGGGACCGGGGAGCTGTTTTTT. Amino acid sequence: CASSDLGAGTGELFF.

The chain uses TRBV7-3 and TRBJ2-2; 10 positions match TRBD2. The CDR3 is 15 amino acids. Per the germline V gene, CDR1 is SGHTA and CDR2 is FQGTGA. Trimming cost V 2 bases and J 5 bases; bases outside gene matches: 2. This CDR3 reads CASSLELAGTGELFF. The DNA of the CDR3 is TGTGCCAGCAGCTTAGAACTAGCGGGGACCGGGGAGCTGTTTTTT.

This chain links TRBV11-3 with TRBJ2-1; TRBD1 matches 10 bases. Germline CDR1 is SGHNT and CDR2 is YENEEA. V gave up 3 bases and J gave up 4 bases; unmatched junction bases: 15. CDR3 size: 19 residues. CDR3 DNA: TGTGCCAGCAGCTTCCCCTGGCCGCGACAGGGGGCGAGGTACAATGAGCAGTTCTTC. Protein product: CASSFPWPRQGARYNEQFF.

This clone has more than one count but fewer than ten. The chain links TRBV11-3 to TRBJ2-2; D may be TRBD1 or TRBD2 (6 bases each). The CDR3 is 14 residues long. V shed 2 bases and J shed 7 bases, with 11 bases lying between them. The germline V gene has CDR1 SGHNT and CDR2 YENEEA. The CDR3 sequence is CASSLRGRNGELFF. The CDR3 DNA reads TGTGCCAGCAGCTTAAGGGGGAGGAACGGGGAGCTGTTTTTT.

The chain is built from TRBV7-8 and TRBJ1-4; weak D call: TRBD1 (5 bases). V was clipped by 5 bases and J by 0 bases, with 10 bases between them. Per germline, CDR1 SGHVS and CDR2 FQNEAQ. The CDR3 runs 15 residues. The CDR3 bases are TGTGCCAGCAGCCCCCAACAGGCAACTAATGAAAAACTGTTTTTT. Amino acid sequence: CASSPQQATNEKLFF.

Only one count was recorded for this clone. The junction differs from germline at one of its ends, possibly a read error. The chain is built from TRBV30 and TRBJ2-5; D is unresolved. The CDR3 has 12 residues. From germline, CDR1 is GTSNPN and CDR2 SVGIG (reference sequence). The CDR3 here is CAWSHSQATQYF. The DNA of the CDR3 is TGTGCCTGGAGTCACAGCCAAGCGACCCAGTACTTC.

This clone was found once. The chain couples TRBV29-1 to TRBJ1-2; tentative D call: TRBD1 (5 bases). The V gene's germline CDR1 is SQVTM and CDR2 ANQGSEA. Trimming took off 5 bases at V and 0 bases at J, with 19 bases between the two ends. This CDR3 has 16 residues. The CDR3 DNA sequence: TGCAGCGTTCGGGTCAGGGAGGGCACAGCTAACTATGGCTACACCTTC. Translated: CSVRVREGTANYGYTF.

The sample holds a few counts of this clone. The chain couples TRBV11-2 to TRBJ2-3; 8 positions match TRBD2. The CDR3 is 14 amino acids. Germline V gene lookup returns CDR1 SGHAT and CDR2 FQNNGV. V lost 3 bases and J lost 3; bases outside the gene matches: 2. The CDR3 DNA is TGTGCCAGCAGCTTCGGGGGGGCGACAGATACGCAGTATTTT. Translation gives CASSFGGATDTQYF.

The rearrangement joins TRBV11-3 to TRBJ2-5; D gene uncertain. The CDR3 extends over 13 amino acids. The V and J ends lost 2 bases and 1 base respectively, with 5 bases between them. Germline assignment: CDR1 SGHNT and CDR2 YENEEA. CDR3 sequence: CASSLNSQETQYF. The CDR3 DNA follows: TGTGCCAGCAGCTTAAACAGCCAAGAGACCCAGTACTTC.

The chain links TRBV19 to TRBJ2-5; D possibly corresponds to TRBD2 (6 bases). Trimming took off 11 bases at V and 7 bases at J, with 29 bases between the two ends. The CDR3 contains 16 residues. The germline V gene has CDR1 LNHDA and CDR2 SQIVND (reference sequence). CDR3 residues: CASSTAGAGNVGTQYF. The DNA of the CDR3 is TGTGCCTCCTCGACCGCCGGGGCGGGAAATGTTGGGACCCAGTACTTC.

The rearrangement links TRBV14 to TRBJ2-7, with unresolved D. There are 14 residues in the CDR3. Germline CDR1 SGHDN, CDR2 FVKESK. V was shortened by 1 base and J by 2 bases, with 9 bases between the two germline ends. CDR3 region: CASSQVLVPYEQYF. The CDR3, as DNA: TGTGCCAGCAGCCAAGTTTTGGTTCCCTACGAGCAGTACTTC.

V and J are TRBV28 and TRBJ2-7, with 8 bases that match TRBD2. The length of the CDR3 is 14 residues. V was pared by 6 bases and J by 0 bases, with 4 bases of the junction left unmatched. CDR1 and CDR2 (germline): MDHEN, SYDVKM. The CDR3 bases are TGTGCCAGCAGCAAGGGACTAGGCTCCTACGAGCAGTACTTC. This codes for CASSKGLGSYEQYF.

The rearrangement links TRBV7-2 to TRBJ2-1, with 9 bases identical to TRBD2. J was trimmed by 7 bases and V by 3 bases; bases with no gene match: 7. Per the germline V gene, CDR1 is SGHTA and CDR2 is FQGNSA. The CDR3 loop spans 15 amino acids. The CDR3: CASSFDVAGANEQFF. DNA of the CDR3: TGTGCCAGCAGCTTCGACGTAGCGGGAGCTAATGAGCAGTTCTTC. The full variable domain, in which reference TRBV7-2 and TRBJ2-1 provide the parts outside the CDR3, is GAGVSQSPSNKVTEKGKDVELRCDPISGHTALYWYRQSLGQGLEFLIYFQGNSAPDKSGLPSDRFSAERTGGSVSTLTIQRTQQEDSAVYLCASSFDVAGANEQFFGPGTRLTVL.

The count of this clone is one. The chain uses TRBV6-1 and TRBJ1-5, with unresolved D. The CDR3 has 13 residues. Trimming pared 7 bases from V and 9 bases from J, leaving 16 bases between. The germline gives CDR1 MNHNS, CDR2 SASEGT. The CDR3 loop reads CASTPPERAPQHF. The CDR3 nucleotides are TGTGCCAGCACCCCACCCGAGCGCGCGCCCCAGCATTTT.